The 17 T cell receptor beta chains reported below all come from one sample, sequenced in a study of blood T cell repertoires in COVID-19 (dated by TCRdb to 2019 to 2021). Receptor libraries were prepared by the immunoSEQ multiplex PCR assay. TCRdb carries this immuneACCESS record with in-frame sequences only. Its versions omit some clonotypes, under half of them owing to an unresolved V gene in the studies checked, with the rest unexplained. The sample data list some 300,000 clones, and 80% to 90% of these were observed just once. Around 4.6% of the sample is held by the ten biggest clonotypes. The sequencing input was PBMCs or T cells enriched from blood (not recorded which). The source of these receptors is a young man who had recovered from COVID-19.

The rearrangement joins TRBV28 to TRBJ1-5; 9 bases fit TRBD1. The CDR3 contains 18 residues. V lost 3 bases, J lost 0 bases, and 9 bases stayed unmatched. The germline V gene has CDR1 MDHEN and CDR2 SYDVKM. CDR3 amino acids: CASSLGGQGITSNQPQHF. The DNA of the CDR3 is TGTGCCAGCAGTTTGGGGGGACAGGGAATAACTAGCAATCAGCCCCAGCATTTT.

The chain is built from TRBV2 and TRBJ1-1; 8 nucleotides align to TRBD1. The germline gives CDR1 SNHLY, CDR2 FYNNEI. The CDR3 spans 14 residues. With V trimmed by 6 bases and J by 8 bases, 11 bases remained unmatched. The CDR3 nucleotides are TGTGCCAGCAGCGCCGCAGGGGGCCCCCACGAAGCTTTCTTT. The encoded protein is CASSAAGGPHEAFF.

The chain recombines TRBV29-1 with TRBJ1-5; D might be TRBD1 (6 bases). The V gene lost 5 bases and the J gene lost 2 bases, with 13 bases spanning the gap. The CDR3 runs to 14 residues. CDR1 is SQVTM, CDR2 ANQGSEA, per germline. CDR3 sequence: CSVQGGPGNQPQHF. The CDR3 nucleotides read TGCAGCGTTCAAGGGGGGCCGGGCAATCAGCCCCAGCATTTT.

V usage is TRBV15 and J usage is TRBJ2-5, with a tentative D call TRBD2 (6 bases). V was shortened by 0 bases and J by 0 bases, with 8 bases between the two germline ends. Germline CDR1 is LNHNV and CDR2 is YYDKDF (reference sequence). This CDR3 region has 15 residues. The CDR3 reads CATSRDRGNQETQYF. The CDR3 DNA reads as TGTGCCACCAGCAGAGATCGGGGGAACCAAGAGACCCAGTACTTC.

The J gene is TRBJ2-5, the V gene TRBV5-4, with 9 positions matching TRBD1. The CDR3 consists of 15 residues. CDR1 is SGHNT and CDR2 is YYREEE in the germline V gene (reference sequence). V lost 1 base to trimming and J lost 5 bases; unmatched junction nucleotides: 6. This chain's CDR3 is CASSLKGQGGETQYF. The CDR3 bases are TGTGCCAGCAGCTTGAAGGGACAGGGAGGCGAGACCCAGTACTTC.

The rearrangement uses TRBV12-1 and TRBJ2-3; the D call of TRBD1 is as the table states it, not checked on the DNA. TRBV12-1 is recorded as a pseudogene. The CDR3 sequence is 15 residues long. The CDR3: CASSFSFQGPDTQYF. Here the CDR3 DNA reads TGTGCCAGCAGCTTTAGCTTCCAGGGGCCAGATACGCAGTATTTT.

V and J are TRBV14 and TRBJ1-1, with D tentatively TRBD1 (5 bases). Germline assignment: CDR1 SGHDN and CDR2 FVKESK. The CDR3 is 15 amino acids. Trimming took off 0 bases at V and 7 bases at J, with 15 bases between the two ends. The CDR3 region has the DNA TGTGCCAGCAGCCAAGATTGGGGGGGAACGGTTGAAGCTTTCTTT. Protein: CASSQDWGGTVEAFF.

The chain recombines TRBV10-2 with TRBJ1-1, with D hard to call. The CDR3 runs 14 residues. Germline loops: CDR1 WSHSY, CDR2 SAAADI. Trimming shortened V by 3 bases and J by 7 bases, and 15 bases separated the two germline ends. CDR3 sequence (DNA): TGCGCCAGCAGTGATCGGGGAGCTGATGGTGAAGCTTTCTTT. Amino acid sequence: CASSDRGADGEAFF.

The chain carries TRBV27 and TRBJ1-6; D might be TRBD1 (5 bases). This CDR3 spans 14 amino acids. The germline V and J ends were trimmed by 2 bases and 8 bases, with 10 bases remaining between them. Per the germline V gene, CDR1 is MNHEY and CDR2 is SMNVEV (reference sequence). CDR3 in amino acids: CASSLGAFYSPLHF. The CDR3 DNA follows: TGTGCCAGCAGTTTAGGGGCTTTCTATTCACCCCTCCACTTT.

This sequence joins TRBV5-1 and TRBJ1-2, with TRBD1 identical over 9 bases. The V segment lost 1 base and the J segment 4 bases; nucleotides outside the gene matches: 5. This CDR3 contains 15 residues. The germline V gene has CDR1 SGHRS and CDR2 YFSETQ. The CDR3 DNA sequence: TGCGCCAGCAGCTTGACCCGGACAGGGGTCTATGGCTACACCTTC. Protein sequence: CASSLTRTGVYGYTF.

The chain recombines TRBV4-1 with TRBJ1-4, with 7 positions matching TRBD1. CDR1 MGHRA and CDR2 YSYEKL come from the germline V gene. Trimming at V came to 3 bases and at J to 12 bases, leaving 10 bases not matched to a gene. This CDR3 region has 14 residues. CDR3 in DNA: TGCGCCAGCAGCCATAATGACAGGGTTCCTGAACTGTTTTTT. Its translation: CASSHNDRVPELFF.

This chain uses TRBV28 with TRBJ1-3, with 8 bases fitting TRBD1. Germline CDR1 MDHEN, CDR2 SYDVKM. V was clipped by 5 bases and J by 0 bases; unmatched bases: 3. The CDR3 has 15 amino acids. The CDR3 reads CASSPGTGSGNTIYF. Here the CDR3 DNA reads TGTGCCAGCAGTCCAGGGACAGGCTCTGGAAACACCATATATTTT.

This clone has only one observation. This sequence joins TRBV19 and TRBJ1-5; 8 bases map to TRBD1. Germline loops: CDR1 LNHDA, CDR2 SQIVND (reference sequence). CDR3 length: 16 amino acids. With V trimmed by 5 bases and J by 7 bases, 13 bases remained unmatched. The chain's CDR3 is CASSAYQTTGVQPQHF. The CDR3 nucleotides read TGTGCCAGTAGTGCCTATCAGACGACAGGGGTCCAGCCCCAGCATTTT.

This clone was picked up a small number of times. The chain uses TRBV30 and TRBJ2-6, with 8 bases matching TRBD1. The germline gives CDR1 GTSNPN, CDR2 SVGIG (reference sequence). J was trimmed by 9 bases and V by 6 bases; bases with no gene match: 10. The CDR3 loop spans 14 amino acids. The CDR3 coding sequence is TGTGCCTGTTCACGGACAGGGCGGAACAACGTCCTGACTTTC. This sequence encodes CACSRTGRNNVLTF.

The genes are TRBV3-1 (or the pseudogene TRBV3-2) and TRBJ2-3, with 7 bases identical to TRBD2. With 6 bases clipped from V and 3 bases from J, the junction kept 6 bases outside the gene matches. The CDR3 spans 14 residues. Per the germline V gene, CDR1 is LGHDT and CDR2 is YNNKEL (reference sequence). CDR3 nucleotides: TGTGCCAGCAGTCGCGGGAGAGGGACAGATACGCAGTATTTT. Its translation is CASSRGRGTDTQYF.

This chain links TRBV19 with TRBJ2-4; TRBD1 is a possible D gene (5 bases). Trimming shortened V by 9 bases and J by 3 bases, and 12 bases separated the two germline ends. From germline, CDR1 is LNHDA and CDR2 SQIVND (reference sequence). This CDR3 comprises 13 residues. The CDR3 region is CASWEQVKNIQYF. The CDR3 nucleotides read TGTGCCAGCTGGGAACAGGTCAAAAACATTCAGTACTTC.

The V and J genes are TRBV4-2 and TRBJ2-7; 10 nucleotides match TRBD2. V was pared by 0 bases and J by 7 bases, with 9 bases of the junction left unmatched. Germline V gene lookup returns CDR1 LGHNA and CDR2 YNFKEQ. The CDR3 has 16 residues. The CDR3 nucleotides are TGTGCCAGCAGCCAAGATAGAGCTAGCGGGAGCGGTGAGCAGTACTTC. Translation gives CASSQDRASGSGEQYF.